This TCR beta chain was captured in a study of monozygotic twins with inflammatory bowel disease. Broader study findings: Between concordant and discordant twins, repertoire similarity failed to differ, a result that limited power may explain.

The CDR3 loop spans 16 amino acids. Germline CDR1 SGHRS, CDR2 YFSETQ. cDNA was made in eight separate reactions per sample. TCRdb reprocessed the 5' RACE reads and stores each CDR3 protein as one record, lacking DNA. This table holds over 130,000 distinct CDR3 sequences. Every donor provided one blood sample measuring roughly 2.4 ml. Whole blood served as the source of total RNA, and no T cell sorting took place. Of note for this clonotype: What it recognizes is unknown.

Sample: blood. The TCR was taken from a human donor with ulcerative colitis or Crohn's disease, or a healthy co-twin of an affected twin (not recorded which). The chain is built from TRBV5-1 and TRBJ2-3; TCRdb designates TRBD2, a call that cannot be tested without DNA. CDR3 amino acids: CASSLEVAGGQDTQYF.